This T cell receptor (beta chain) originates from a study of blood T cell repertoires in COVID-19. Study-wide background: Samples taken during acute and convalescent COVID-19 were collected in the United States, Italy and Spain.

As handled by the study authors: Nucleated cell counts were estimated from reference gene primer amplification. Some clones are missing from TCRdb's copy, which holds only in-frame ones; the method was immunoSEQ multiplex PCR. Clonal size and the V and J genes are those of that table, whereas D and trimming came from the DNA. The sample has 230,000 or so clones, 80% to 90% seen once; the top ten hold 2% to 2.5%. CDR1 and CDR2 from the germline V gene are SGDLS and YYNGEE. Trimming cost V 3 bases and J 3 bases; bases outside gene matches: 19. CDR3 length equals 19 residues. The sample consisted of peripheral blood. The rearrangement uses TRBV9 and TRBJ2-3; 7 bases fit TRBD2. The sequence was obtained from a man aged 40-49 years who had recovered from COVID-19. The chain's CDR3 is CASSAREGVGLGSTDTQYF. CDR3 bases: TGTGCCAGCAGCGCGAGGGAGGGCGTAGGACTAGGGTCGACAGATACGCAGTATTTT.